Listed below are T cell receptor beta chains from one sample, sequenced in a study of patients and donors after allogeneic stem cell transplantation. MiXCR was run by TCRdb on the RT-PCR reads, yielding one entry per CDR3 protein. The data show 920,000 or so distinct CDR3 sequences, with about a sixth seen just once and 6% held by the top ten. Sequenced sample: blood, either unsorted or a sorted T cell fraction (not recorded which). The receptors originated from a human donor who was either an allogeneic HSCT recipient or a stem cell or donor lymphocyte infusion donor (not recorded which). It is not recorded whose cells these are; they may come from a transplant donor. Each CDR3 is given with its conserved first and last residue. Each record gives: clone size, D gene, V gene, J gene, CDR3 protein, CDR3 DNA. A D gene is named only where the DNA matches it firmly. Size is omitted from some rows. Given values are once, few, many or a class for expanded clones.

>.|.|TRBV14|TRBJ1-2
CASSHDGPHNYGYTF
TGTGCCAGCAGCCACGACGGGCCTCATAACTATGGCTACACCTTC
>.|.|TRBV12-3/TRBV12-4|TRBJ1-2
CASSLASEYTF
TGTGCCAGCAGTTTGGCAAGTGAATACACCTTC
>few|.|TRBV20-1|TRBJ2-3
CSAHQADTQYF
TGCAGTGCCCACCAGGCAGATACGCAGTATTTT
>.|.|TRBV12-3/TRBV12-4|TRBJ1-1
CASRPDLGPEAFF
TGTGCCAGCAGGCCCGACCTTGGCCCTGAAGCTTTCTTT
>.|.|TRBV7-2|TRBJ1-2
CASSSTLRGYTF
TGTGCCAGCAGTTCCACTCTGAGAGGCTACACCTTC
>few|TRBD2|TRBV20-1|TRBJ2-7
CSARRDHSSGLKTYEQYF
TGCAGTGCTAGAAGAGACCACTCTAGCGGCTTAAAAACCTACGAGCAGTACTTC
>few|.|TRBV7-2|TRBJ2-7
CASSLAPTGNLEEQYF
TGTGCCAGCAGCTTAGCGCCCACAGGGAATCTAGAAGAGCAGTACTTC
>many|TRBD1|TRBV20-1|TRBJ2-1
CSARTGQGGNEQFF
TGCAGTGCTCGAACCGGACAGGGTGGCAATGAGCAGTTCTTC
>few|TRBD1|TRBV12-3/TRBV12-4|TRBJ2-7
CASSFGKGTGGKEQYF
TGTGCCAGCAGTTTCGGGAAAGGGACAGGCGGGAAGGAGCAGTACTTC
>many|TRBD2|TRBV6-2/TRBV6-3|TRBJ2-7
CASSRGTSGSYEQYF
TGTGCCAGCAGCCGCGGGACTAGCGGGAGCTACGAGCAGTACTTC
>.|TRBD2|TRBV20-1|TRBJ2-1
CSARGFVDTSGGVHNEQFF
TGCAGTGCTAGAGGGTTTGTCGATACTAGCGGGGGGGTTCACAATGAGCAGTTCTTC
>.|.|TRBV21-1|TRBJ2-3
CASSKEAKGTDTQYF
TGTGCCAGCAGCAAAGAGGCTAAGGGCACAGATACGCAGTATTTT
>.|TRBD1|TRBV7-9|TRBJ1-5
CASSLGTGSINQPQHF
TGTGCCAGCAGCTTGGGGACAGGGTCAATCAATCAGCCCCAGCATTTT
>.|.|TRBV25-1|TRBJ1-1
CASKRTDTEAFF
TGTGCCAGCAAAAGGACCGACACTGAAGCTTTCTTT
>.|TRBD1|TRBV20-1|TRBJ1-5
CSARTGAEQPQHF
TGCAGTGCTAGAACAGGGGCCGAACAGCCCCAGCATTTT
>.|TRBD1|TRBV7-9|TRBJ1-1
CASSLDRGPGNTEAFF
TGTGCCAGCAGCTTGGACAGGGGGCCCGGGAACACTGAAGCTTTCTTT
>.|.|TRBV24-1|TRBJ1-1
CATRAGGMNTEAFF
TGTGCCACCAGGGCGGGGGGGATGAACACTGAAGCTTTCTTT
>.|TRBD1|TRBV27|TRBJ2-1
CASSWDRLGYNEQFF
TGTGCCAGCAGTTGGGACAGGTTGGGCTACAATGAGCAGTTCTTC
>.|TRBD2|TRBV10-3|TRBJ2-7
CAISESASGDPRPYEQYF
TGTGCCATCAGTGAGTCGGCTAGCGGGGACCCCCGACCCTACGAGCAGTACTTC
>.|TRBD2|TRBV12-3/TRBV12-4|TRBJ2-2
CASRTRLAGSNTGELFF
TGTGCCAGCAGGACACGACTAGCGGGGTCGAACACCGGGGAGCTGTTTTTT
>.|TRBD1|TRBV20-1|TRBJ1-2
CSASTGTGYGYTF
TGCAGTGCTAGCACCGGGACAGGGTATGGCTACACCTTC
>.|TRBD1|TRBV7-9|TRBJ2-7
CASSHDRVSYEQYF
TGTGCCAGCAGCCACGACAGGGTTAGCTACGAGCAGTACTTC
>few|TRBD1|TRBV7-8|TRBJ2-7
CASSRRQGGIEQYF
TGTGCCAGCAGCCGCAGACAGGGGGGAATCGAGCAGTACTTC
>.|TRBD1|TRBV12-3/TRBV12-4|TRBJ1-1
CASNAPTGSAAEAFF
TGTGCCAGCAACGCACCGACAGGGTCGGCGGCTGAAGCTTTCTTT
>few|TRBD1|TRBV4-1|TRBJ2-4
CASSQDARTGSWNIQYF
TGCGCCAGCAGCCAAGATGCCCGGACAGGGTCGTGGAACATTCAGTACTTC
>.|.|TRBV5-6|TRBJ1-6
CASSLSGGQGNSPLHF
TGTGCCAGCAGCTTGTCGGGGGGCCAAGGAAATTCACCCCTCCACTTT